The source of this T cell receptor beta chain is a study of early T cells in non-severe SARS-CoV-2 infection. Study-level background: Bulk RNA taken from unsorted whole blood was sequenced, leaving chains unpaired. Notes on the study in general: VDJdb-based matching was biased toward anti-spike CD8 responses and missed private and CD4 specificities.

Individual cDNA molecules each received unique molecular identifiers attached to them. TCRdb reanalysed the 5' RACE reads using MiXCR and keeps one entry per CDR3 protein. The sample lists roughly 93,000 distinct CDR3 sequences; over 12% were seen once. V was clipped by 10 bases and J by 7 bases, with 20 bases between them. From germline, CDR1 is MNHEY and CDR2 SVGAGI. The CDR3 is 14 amino acids. This clonotype was recorded a few times. Its antigen is not identified. The gene calls are TRBV6-5 and TRBJ2-4; D is possibly TRBD1 (6 bases). The source of this sequence is an adult who was a healthcare worker with PCR-confirmed SARS-CoV-2 infection or an uninfected control (not recorded which). Specimen: whole blood. The CDR3 loop reads CATKMGASPNIQYF. CDR3 nucleotides: TGTGCCACCAAGATGGGGGCATCTCCGAACATTCAGTACTTC.